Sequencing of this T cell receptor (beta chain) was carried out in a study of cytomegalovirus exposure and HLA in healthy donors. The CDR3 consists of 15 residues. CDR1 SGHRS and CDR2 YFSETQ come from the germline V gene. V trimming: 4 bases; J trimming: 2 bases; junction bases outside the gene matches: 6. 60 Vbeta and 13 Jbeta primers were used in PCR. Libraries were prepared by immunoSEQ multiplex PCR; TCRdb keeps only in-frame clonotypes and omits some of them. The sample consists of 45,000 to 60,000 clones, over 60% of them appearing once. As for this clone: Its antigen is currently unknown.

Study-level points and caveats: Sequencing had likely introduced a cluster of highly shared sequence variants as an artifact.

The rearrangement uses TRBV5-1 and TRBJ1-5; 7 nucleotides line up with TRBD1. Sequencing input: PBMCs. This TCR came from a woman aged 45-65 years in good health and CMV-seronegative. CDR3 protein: CASSEQGTGNQPQHF. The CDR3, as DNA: TGCGCCAGCAGCGAACAGGGGACTGGCAATCAGCCCCAGCATTTT.